This paragraph covers one T cell receptor beta chain sequence. What it binds is unknown. The data were obtained in a study of T cell responses to AZD1222 COVID-19 vaccine. This CDR3 has 16 amino acids. Germline-derived CDR1 and CDR2 are KGHSH and LQKENI. Trimming took 2 bases from V and 1 from J, leaving 13 bases between them. General study findings and limits: Among spike-specific TCRs, nearly half reportedly target unmutated variant regions. Baseline serology detected seropositivity in only six AZD1222 recipients. Clonal diversity may have been underestimated, and the donors were mostly white British, with more females than males.

Measured with immunoSEQ multiplex PCR; TCRdb has only the in-frame clones, and not every one. Among approximately 100,000 clones listed, over 75% were seen once. The clonotype was recovered from an adult who received the AZD1222 COVID-19 vaccine. This chain joins TRBV18 and TRBJ2-3; the D is unclear. The specimen was peripheral blood, collected 28 days after the second AZD1222 dose. In DNA form, the CDR3 reads TGTGCCAGCTCACCAGGTAGGACCCGGGGCACAGATACGCAGTATTTT. It yields the protein CASSPGRTRGTDTQYF.